These T cell receptor beta chains were read from a single sample in a study of early T cells in non-severe SARS-CoV-2 infection. TCRdb recomputed calls from the 5' RACE reads with MiXCR, one row per CDR3 protein. Of about 64,000 distinct CDR3 sequences listed, 20% to 25% are singletons. The starting material was whole blood, obtained at baseline. These receptor sequences come from an adult who was a healthcare worker with PCR-confirmed SARS-CoV-2 infection or an uninfected control (not recorded which). The CDR3 runs from the conserved cysteine through the conserved F or W. D genes are given only for firm matches. Not every row has a clone size; where given, it reads once, few, many or a size class.

>TRBJ2-1|TRBD2|TRBV7-2|few
TGTGCCAGCAGCCCTACGACTAGCCTACAGTTCTTC
CASSPTTSLQFF
>TRBJ1-2|.|TRBV6-6|few
TGTGCCAGCACCAACTTCGGATCTCGAAACTATGGCTACACCTTC
CASTNFGSRNYGYTF
>TRBJ2-3|.|TRBV12-3/TRBV12-4|few
TGTGCCAGCAGTCCGGGTCGTGTGGCCATGGCTACCACAGATACGCAGTATTTT
CASSPGRVAMATTDTQYF
>TRBJ2-3|.|TRBV7-6|.
TGTGCCAGCAGCCTCAGTGGAGTCACAGATACGCAGTATTTT
CASSLSGVTDTQYF
>TRBJ2-2|TRBD2|TRBV6-2/TRBV6-3|.
TGTGCCAGCAGTTACTTAGCGGGGGGATCCGGTTATTTGGCCGGGGAGCTGTTTTTT
CASSYLAGGSGYLAGELFF
>TRBJ2-3|TRBD2|TRBV6-5|few
TGTGCCAGCAGCGAAACTAGCGGGTCTGATACGCAGTATTTT
CASSETSGSDTQYF
>TRBJ2-4|.|TRBV3-1|.
TGTGCCAGCAGCGCTACGGGAGCACCCCGCATTCAGTACTTC
CASSATGAPRIQYF
>TRBJ2-1|.|TRBV10-3|few
TGTGCCATCAGTGAAGGGATAGCGTCACTCAATGAGCAGTTCTTC
CAISEGIASLNEQFF
>TRBJ2-3|.|TRBV9|many
TGTGCCAGCAGCGAGGGACTTGATACGCAGTATTTT
CASSEGLDTQYF
>TRBJ2-5|.|TRBV7-9|.
TGTGCCAGCAGCTCGTTAGGCCCTGAGGTGGAGACCCAGTACTTC
CASSSLGPEVETQYF
>TRBJ2-2|.|TRBV10-3|few
TGTGCCACCATGGCAGGTTCGAACACCGGGGAGCTGTTTTTT
CATMAGSNTGELFF
>TRBJ2-1|TRBD1|TRBV2|.
TGTGCCAGCAGTGGGACAGGGGGCAGCTACAATGAGCAGTTCTTC
CASSGTGGSYNEQFF
>TRBJ1-2|TRBD1|TRBV5-1|.
TGCGCCAGCAGCTTGGCAACAGGGGCCTATGGCTACACCTTC
CASSLATGAYGYTF
>TRBJ2-7|.|TRBV6-6|.
TGTGCCAGCAGTTACTCCGACATGAACGAGCAGTACTTC
CASSYSDMNEQYF
>TRBJ1-5|.|TRBV12-3/TRBV12-4|.
TGTGCCAGCAGCGGGGGGAGTCAGCCCCAGCATTTT
CASSGGSQPQHF
>TRBJ1-2|.|TRBV2|few
TGTGCCAGCAGTGAAGTCCCAGCTGGCTACACCTTC
CASSEVPAGYTF
>TRBJ2-2|TRBD2|TRBV29-1|few
TGCAGCGTTGGAGGAGCGGGGGGCGCCGGGGAGCTGTTTTTT
CSVGGAGGAGELFF
>TRBJ1-4|.|TRBV20-1|.
TGCAGTGCCTCTCCCCAGGGGAGTCGGGAAAAACTGTTTTTT
CSASPQGSREKLFF
>TRBJ2-1|.|TRBV3-1|.
TGTGCCAGCAGTCATTTGGCTGAGCAGTTCTTC
CASSHLAEQFF
>TRBJ1-1|.|TRBV6-6|few
TGTGCCAGCACCACCTCCCAGTCTAACACTGAAGCTTTCTTT
CASTTSQSNTEAFF
>TRBJ1-1|.|TRBV10-3|.
TGTGCCATCAGAGAACAGGGGAACACTGAAGCTTTCTTT
CAIREQGNTEAFF
>TRBJ2-5|TRBD2|TRBV12-3/TRBV12-4|.
TGTGCCAGCAGCTACGCGAGCGGGGCTCCCCAAGAGACCCAGTACTTC
CASSYASGAPQETQYF
>TRBJ2-3|.|TRBV15|few
TGTGCCACCAGCAGAGATCTGGGCGGGACGCAGTATTTT
CATSRDLGGTQYF
>TRBJ2-5|TRBD2|TRBV9|few
TGTGCCAGCAGCTACGGGACTAGCGGAGAGACCCAGTACTTC
CASSYGTSGETQYF
>TRBJ2-1|.|TRBV2|.
TGTGCCAGCAGGAGTTACAATGAGCAGTTCTTC
CASRSYNEQFF
>TRBJ2-3|.|TRBV5-1|few
TGCGCCAGCAGCTTGGTCGGACTGGGGAAAGGAGATACGCAGTATTTT
CASSLVGLGKGDTQYF
>TRBJ1-4|.|TRBV6-2/TRBV6-3|few
TGTGCCAGCAGATCCACTGAACGGACTGAAAAACTGTTTTTT
CASRSTERTEKLFF
>TRBJ2-3|.|TRBV9|few
TGTGCCAGCAGCGTAGGCACAGATACGCAGTATTTT
CASSVGTDTQYF
>TRBJ1-2|.|TRBV20-1|few
TGCAGTGCTCAGGTTACTAACTATGGCTACACCTTC
CSAQVTNYGYTF
>TRBJ1-3|TRBD1|TRBV7-9|.
TGTGCCAGCCTACTGGGACAGGGAAACACCATATATTTT
CASLLGQGNTIYF
>TRBJ2-7|TRBD2|TRBV29-1|many
TGCAGCGTTGGCGGCGGGGGGGCGAACCACGAGCAGTACTTC
CSVGGGGANHEQYF
>TRBJ1-1|.|TRBV12-3/TRBV12-4|many
TGTGCCAGCAGTCTGGGAGGGTTAAACACTGAAGCTTTCTTT
CASSLGGLNTEAFF
>TRBJ1-1|TRBD1|TRBV6-6|few
TGTGCCAGCAGTTACATAGACAGGGGAGGCACTGAAGCTTTCTTT
CASSYIDRGGTEAFF
>TRBJ1-1|.|TRBV6-5|few
TGTGCCAGCAGGAGGGGGTACACTGAAGCTTTCTTT
CASRRGYTEAFF
>TRBJ1-5|.|TRBV4-1|.
TGCGCCAGCAGCCAAGTCGCGGGGGCACGGAATCAGCCCCAGCATTTT
CASSQVAGARNQPQHF
>TRBJ2-2|.|TRBV29-1|.
TGCAGCGTTGATGAGGGATTCGCCGGGGAGCTGTTTTTT
CSVDEGFAGELFF
>TRBJ1-4|.|TRBV5-6|many
TGTGCCAGCAGCCGTCGGGACTGGGGGAATGAAAAACTGTTTTTT
CASSRRDWGNEKLFF
>TRBJ1-5|.|TRBV12-3/TRBV12-4|many
TGTGCCAGCAGTTTACGGGAAGGTCGCAATCAGCCCCAGCATTTT
CASSLREGRNQPQHF
>TRBJ1-2|.|TRBV29-1|.
TGCAGCGCCCAGGCAGGTCTCTATGGCTACACCTTC
CSAQAGLYGYTF
>TRBJ2-7|.|TRBV10-3|few
TGTGCCATCAGTGACCAGGGATACGAGCAGTACTTC
CAISDQGYEQYF
>TRBJ2-7|.|TRBV5-1|.
TGCGCCAGCAGCTCCTCAGAGACTAGTAACGACTACGAGCAGTACTTC
CASSSSETSNDYEQYF
>TRBJ2-1|TRBD2|TRBV19|.
TGTGCCAGTAGTCTCCGGGACTATCCTCACAATGAGCAGTTCTTC
CASSLRDYPHNEQFF
>TRBJ1-4|TRBD1|TRBV5-1|medium-sized
TGCGCCAGCAGCTTCGACGGGACAGGGATTGAAAAACTGTTTTTT
CASSFDGTGIEKLFF
>TRBJ1-1|.|TRBV5-4|many
TGTGCCAGCAGCTGGGACCAAACTGAAGCTTTCTTT
CASSWDQTEAFF
>TRBJ1-5|.|TRBV5-8|.
TGTGCCAGCAGCTCCACAGGGACCTTTTGGCCCCAGCATTTT
CASSSTGTFWPQHF
>TRBJ1-1|.|TRBV7-9|.
TGTGCCAGCAGCCCGGGAGTCCCCGATGAAGCTTTCTTT
CASSPGVPDEAFF
>TRBJ2-1|TRBD1|TRBV15|few
TGTGCCACCAGCCCAGACAGGGACAATGAGCAGTTCTTC
CATSPDRDNEQFF
>TRBJ2-5|TRBD2|TRBV7-2|once
TGTGCCAGCAGCACCAGGGGGACTAGCGGTGAAGAGACCCAGTACTTC
CASSTRGTSGEETQYF
>TRBJ2-5|.|TRBV7-7|.
TGTGCCAGCAGCTTAGCTGTAGGGGGGATCTCAGGCGAGACCCAGTACTTC
CASSLAVGGISGETQYF
>TRBJ1-1|.|TRBV12-3/TRBV12-4|few
TGTGCCAGCAGTTTCGGTTATGAGAACACTGAAGCTTTCTTT
CASSFGYENTEAFF
>TRBJ2-7|TRBD1|TRBV7-9|.
TGTGCCAGCAGCCAACCCGGGACAGGGGGGGAGCAGTACTTC
CASSQPGTGGEQYF
>TRBJ2-7|TRBD2|TRBV27|few
TGTGCCAGCAGTTCTCTTGAGCGGGGAAGATCCTACGAGCAGTACTTC
CASSSLERGRSYEQYF
>TRBJ2-1|TRBD1|TRBV4-2|few
TGTGCCAGCAGCCACGTGTACAGGGGCGGGTCCTACAATGAGCAGTTCTTC
CASSHVYRGGSYNEQFF
>TRBJ2-1|TRBD2|TRBV7-9|.
TGTGCCAGCAGCTCCGGACTAGCGGGGGGCCGAAGCTCCTACAATGAGCAGTTCTTC
CASSSGLAGGRSSYNEQFF
>TRBJ2-1|.|TRBV13|.
TGTGCCAGCAGCTTAGAGATGGGGGGCGCTTACAATGAGCAGTTCTTC
CASSLEMGGAYNEQFF
>TRBJ2-6|.|TRBV28|few
TGTGCCAGCATTCGCGGCTCTGGGGCCAACGTCCTGACTTTC
CASIRGSGANVLTF
>TRBJ2-7|TRBD1|TRBV7-9|.
TGTGCCAGCAGCGCGACAGGGGACGCCTACGAGCAGTACTTC
CASSATGDAYEQYF
>TRBJ2-2|.|TRBV11-2|.
TGTGCCAGCAGCTTAGATCTAGCAGGGGAGCTGTTTTTT
CASSLDLAGELFF
>TRBJ2-7|.|TRBV27|few
TGTGCCAGCAGTTTATCGGCAGGGGTATCGGGCGAGCAGTACTTC
CASSLSAGVSGEQYF
>TRBJ2-5|.|TRBV5-1|few
TGCGCCAGCGGAGCATCAGAGACCCAGTACTTC
CASGASETQYF